This entry lists 10 T cell receptor beta chains sequenced from one sample in a study of blood T cell repertoires in COVID-19. Sequencing used immunoSEQ multiplex PCR; TCRdb keeps in-frame clones, though not all of them. The sample lists 150,000 to 160,000 clones, 85% to 90% seen once, with about 15% in the top ten. Sequenced material: peripheral blood. The source is a middle-aged woman with acute or convalescent COVID-19.

The chain combines TRBV3-1 (or the pseudogene TRBV3-2) with TRBJ2-7, with D maybe TRBD2 (6 bases). Germline-derived CDR1 and CDR2 are LGHDT and YNNKEL (reference sequence). The CDR3 loop spans 16 amino acids. V was pared by 4 bases and J by 2 bases, with 18 bases between. CDR3 loop: CASSPSSGGSTYEQYF. The CDR3 DNA reads TGTGCCAGCAGCCCGTCCTCTGGGGGGTCTACCTACGAGCAGTACTTC.

This sequence joins TRBV7-3 and TRBJ2-5; D might be TRBD2 (5 bases). Germline loops: CDR1 SGHTA, CDR2 FQGTGA. The CDR3 consists of 15 residues. Trimming took 5 bases from V and 11 from J, leaving 24 bases between them. Here the CDR3 DNA reads TGTGCCAGCAGCCCCCGACCCGACGGATTAGGCGGGCAGTACTTC. It encodes CASSPRPDGLGGQYF.

The rearrangement uses TRBV11-2 and TRBJ2-4; D perhaps matches TRBD1 (6 bases). The germline CDR1 and CDR2 sequences are SGHAT and FQNNGV. The CDR3 sequence is 13 residues long. V was clipped by 6 bases and J by 8 bases, with 14 bases between them. CDR3 protein: CASSLGQWDIQYF. Written as DNA, the CDR3 is TGTGCCAGCAGTCTTGGACAGTGGGACATTCAGTACTTC.

The rearrangement links TRBV5-6 to TRBJ1-6, with 11 bases identical to TRBD1. CDR1 and CDR2 (germline): SGHDT, YYEEEE. J lost 9 bases, V lost 1 base, and 3 bases had no gene match. The CDR3 loop spans 15 amino acids. This CDR3 is CASSLSGTGGSPLHF. CDR3 nucleotide sequence: TGTGCCAGCAGCTTGTCCGGGACAGGGGGTTCACCCCTCCACTTT.

The chain carries TRBV21-1 and TRBJ2-3; TRBD1 is the table's D call and was not checked against the DNA. TRBV21-1 has pseudogene status. CDR3 length: 16 amino acids. This CDR3 reads CASSTRQGAGTDTQYF. In DNA form, the CDR3 reads TGTGCCAGCAGCACCCGACAGGGGGCCGGCACAGATACGCAGTATTTT.

The rearrangement uses TRBV5-8 and TRBJ1-4; 9 bases fit TRBD1. Germline values: CDR1 SGHTS, CDR2 YDEGEE. The trim removed 1 base at V and 8 bases at J, leaving 12 bases unmatched. The CDR3 is 17 residues long. CDR3 bases: TGTGCCAGCAGCTTGAGGGACAGGGTATTTAGTGGAGAAAAACTGTTTTTT. Its protein product is CASSLRDRVFSGEKLFF.

The rearrangement links TRBV28 to TRBJ1-2; D perhaps matches TRBD1 (5 bases). The CDR3 runs to 15 residues. Germline values: CDR1 MDHEN, CDR2 SYDVKM. V was pared by 7 bases and J by 7 bases, with 22 bases between. The CDR3 sequence is CASNSIGGEFGGYTF. CDR3 DNA: TGTGCCAGCAATTCAATTGGGGGGGAGTTCGGTGGCTACACCTTC.

The rearrangement joins TRBV19 to TRBJ1-4; 9 nucleotides align to TRBD1. Germline values: CDR1 LNHDA, CDR2 SQIVND (reference sequence). V lost 8 bases and J lost 3; bases outside the gene matches: 7. The CDR3 sequence is 15 residues long. CDR3 nucleotides: TGTGCCAGTCGGGACAGGGCCTCGTCTAATGAAAAACTGTTTTTT. As protein: CASRDRASSNEKLFF.

This chain joins TRBV28 and TRBJ2-7; no definite D call. The V gene's germline CDR1 is MDHEN and CDR2 SYDVKM. V was pared by 5 bases and J by 0 bases, with 17 bases between. CDR3 size: 16 residues. The chain's CDR3 is CASSDPTENSSYEQYF. The CDR3 region has the DNA TGTGCCAGCAGTGACCCAACAGAGAACAGCTCCTACGAGCAGTACTTC.

The chain combines TRBV19 with TRBJ1-6; D gene uncertain. Deletions cut 0 bases from V and 1 base from J, with 4 bases between. CDR3 length: 15 residues. Germline-derived CDR1 and CDR2 are LNHDA and SQIVND (reference sequence). In DNA form, the CDR3 reads TGTGCCAGTAGTATAGAGAGTTCCTATAATTCACCCCTCCACTTT. Translating it yields CASSIESSYNSPLHF.